The clone carrying this T cell receptor beta chain has just a few counts. Its antigen is not known. This sample is drawn from a study of T cells in Graves' hyperthyroidism and ophthalmopathy. CDR3 length: 12 amino acids. Germline-derived CDR1 and CDR2 are SGHRS and YFSETQ. The V end was cut by 4 bases, the J end by 6 bases, with 9 bases between. Orbital computed tomography, thyroid ultrasound, serum thyroxine and TRAb, and clinical symptoms together informed the diagnoses. The investigators amplified TCR beta CDR3 regions from RNA transcripts. HTBI primers were employed in a first-round RT-PCR of the TCR CDR3. In TCRdb, the multiplex PCR reads were re-called with MiXCR into one record per CDR3 protein. The sample has more than 500,000 distinct CDR3 sequences, 15% to 20% seen once. Study observations and caveats: Researchers report that a 13 V-J model separated ophthalmopathy from stable hyperthyroidism.

Sample: blood. This receptor was obtained from a woman in her 30s with Graves' ophthalmopathy. The genes are TRBV5-1 and TRBJ2-3; a possible D gene is TRBD2 (5 bases). The CDR3 sequence: CASSGAADTQYF. The CDR3 coding sequence is TGCGCCAGCAGCGGAGCGGCCGATACGCAGTATTTT.